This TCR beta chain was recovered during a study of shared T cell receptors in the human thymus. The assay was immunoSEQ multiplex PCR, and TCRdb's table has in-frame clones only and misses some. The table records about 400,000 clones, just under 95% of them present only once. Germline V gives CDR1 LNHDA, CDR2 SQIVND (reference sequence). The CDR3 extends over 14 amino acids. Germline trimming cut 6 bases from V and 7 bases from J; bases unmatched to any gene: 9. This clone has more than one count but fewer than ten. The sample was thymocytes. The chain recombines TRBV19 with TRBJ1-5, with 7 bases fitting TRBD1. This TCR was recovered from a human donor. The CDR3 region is CASRTRQGRQPQHF. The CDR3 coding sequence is TGTGCCAGTAGAACAAGACAGGGACGGCAGCCCCAGCATTTT.